This T cell receptor beta chain emerged from a study of B cell selection in AIRE deficiency. Assay used: immunoSEQ multiplex PCR; TCRdb lists only in-frame clones, some missing. The sample carries about 18,000 clones, just over 90% recorded once. Regulatory T cells were sorted as CD4+CD25hiCD127low/negative cells. Findings of the study overall: Shared Treg sequences were biased toward short CDR3s with few non-templated nucleotide insertions. Only 9.3% of 3,500 to 4,500 shared Treg sequences were patient-specific; 31.6% healthy-specific.

Regarding this clone: Its specificity is not known.

The CDR3 spans 14 residues. The germline V gene has CDR1 SGHTA and CDR2 FQGNSA. V lost 5 bases and J lost 2, with 12 bases in between. The clonotype comes from a human donor in good health. Specimen: CD4+CD25+ Tregs sorted from PBMCs. The rearrangement links TRBV7-2 to TRBJ1-2, with D possibly TRBD1 on 6 matching bases. The CDR3 DNA reads as TGTGCCAGCAGCCGAGTACAGGGAAACTATGGCTACACCTTC. Translated: CASSRVQGNYGYTF.